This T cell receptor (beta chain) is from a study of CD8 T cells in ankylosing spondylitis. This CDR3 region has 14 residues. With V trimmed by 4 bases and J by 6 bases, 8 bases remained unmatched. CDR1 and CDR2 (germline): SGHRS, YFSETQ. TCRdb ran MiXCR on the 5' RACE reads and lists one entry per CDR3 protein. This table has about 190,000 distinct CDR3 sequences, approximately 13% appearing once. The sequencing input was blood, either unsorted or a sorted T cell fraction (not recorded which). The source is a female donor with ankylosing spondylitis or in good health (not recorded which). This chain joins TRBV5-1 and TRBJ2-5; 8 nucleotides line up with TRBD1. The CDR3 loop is CASSAGQVRKTQYF. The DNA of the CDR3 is TGCGCCAGCAGCGCGGGACAGGTTAGGAAGACCCAGTACTTC.